These 9 T cell receptor beta chains originate from one sample sequenced in a study of early stage breast cancer tumors (dated by TCRdb to 2016 to 2017). The method was the immunoSEQ multiplex PCR assay. The table was pulled from immuneACCESS by TCRdb, which kept in-frame rearrangements only. Such tables lose some clones; where checked, under half of the loss comes from unresolved V genes, and the rest has no known cause. The sample contains about 10,000 clones, under 70% of them found a single time. About 11% of the sample is in the top ten clones. The sequenced sample consisted of breast tumor tissue. Source of these receptors: a person aged 55 to 75 with breast cancer.

The J gene is TRBJ2-7, the V gene TRBV5-1; weak D call: TRBD2 (6 bases). This CDR3 comprises 16 residues. Germline assignment: CDR1 SGHRS and CDR2 YFSETQ. Trimming cost V 2 bases and J 2 bases, with 17 bases left between them. CDR3 protein: CASSFGTSTNPYEQYF. CDR3 nucleotides: TGCGCCAGCAGCTTCGGGACTTCTACGAACCCCTACGAGCAGTACTTC.

The chain carries TRBV19 and TRBJ1-6, with D uncertain. Per germline, CDR1 LNHDA and CDR2 SQIVND (reference sequence). Trimming removed 5 bases at V and 9 bases at J, with 14 bases between. The CDR3 has 14 residues. CDR3 loop: CASSFMDPSSPLHF. The CDR3 DNA follows: TGTGCCAGTAGTTTCATGGACCCGAGTTCACCCCTCCACTTT.

This chain's CDR3 is CASRENRAGTGELFF. DNA of the CDR3: TGTGCCAGCAGGGAGAACAGGGCAGGGACCGGGGAGCTGTTTTTT. V and J are TRBV5-4 and TRBJ2-2, with a possible D match to TRBD1 (6 bases). The CDR3 spans 15 residues. The germline V gene encodes CDR1 SGHNT and CDR2 YYREEE (reference sequence). V was shortened by 5 bases and J by 5 bases, with 16 bases between the two germline ends.

The chain joins TRBV19 to TRBJ2-7, with 7 positions matching TRBD2. In germline, CDR1 is LNHDA, CDR2 SQIVND (reference sequence). V gave up 3 bases and J gave up 2 bases; unmatched junction bases: 7. The length of the CDR3 is 15 residues. The CDR3 loop is CASSMRGLAAYEQYF. CDR3 bases: TGTGCCAGTAGTATGCGCGGGCTAGCGGCCTACGAGCAGTACTTC. The entire variable domain, with the rest obtained from reference TRBV19 and TRBJ2-7, is as follows: DGGITQSPKYLFRKEGQNVTLSCEQNLNHDAMYWYRQDPGQGLRLIYYSQIVNDFQKGDIAEGYSVSREKKESFPLTVTSAQKNPTAFYLCASSMRGLAAYEQYFGPGTRLTVT.

V is TRBV29-1 and J is TRBJ2-7, with 9 bases fitting TRBD1. The CDR3 is 14 residues long. V lost 5 bases, J lost 5 bases, and 10 bases stayed unmatched. CDR1 and CDR2 from the germline V gene are SQVTM and ANQGSEA. CDR3 DNA: TGCAGCGTTAGGGGGCACAGGGGGCGGGACGAGCAGTACTTC. This codes for CSVRGHRGRDEQYF.

V is TRBV7-9 and J is TRBJ2-2; perhaps TRBD2 as D (5 bases). This CDR3 is 18 amino acids long. Per germline, CDR1 SEHNR and CDR2 FQNEAQ (reference sequence). Trimming pared 5 bases from V and 2 bases from J, leaving 21 bases between. The CDR3 here is CASSRTLGSAGNTGELFF. The CDR3 DNA sequence: TGTGCCAGCAGCCGAACGTTGGGCAGCGCGGGTAACACCGGGGAGCTGTTTTTT.

This clone turned up a few times. The gene calls are TRBV28 and TRBJ1-2, with D possibly matching TRBD1 (5 bases). CDR1 is MDHEN and CDR2 is SYDVKM in the germline V gene. The CDR3 is made up of 15 amino acids. V dropped 3 bases and J dropped 6 bases, with 17 bases sitting between them. Written as DNA, the CDR3 is TGTGCCAGCAGTTTTCAGTCGGGGGAGTGGGATGGCTACACCTTC. It is translated as CASSFQSGEWDGYTF.

This clone was recorded a few times. A junction boundary mismatches the germline segment, possibly from a read error. CDR3 loop: CSARSTPGVF. Here the CDR3 DNA reads TGCAGTGCTAGGTCGACCCCGGGGGTTTTT. The chain links TRBV20-1 to TRBJ1-4; the D gene is possibly TRBD1 (5 bases). CDR1 is DFQATT, CDR2 SNEGSKA, per germline (reference sequence). CDR3 size: 10 residues.

The V gene is TRBV2, the J gene TRBJ2-1, with D perhaps matching TRBD1 (5 bases). V lost 3 bases to trimming and J lost 6 bases, with 12 bases between them. The CDR3 runs to 14 residues. The V gene's germline CDR1 is SNHLY and CDR2 FYNNEI. CDR3 protein: CASSEDTYFNEQFF. CDR3 DNA: TGTGCCAGCAGTGAGGACACGTACTTCAATGAGCAGTTCTTC.